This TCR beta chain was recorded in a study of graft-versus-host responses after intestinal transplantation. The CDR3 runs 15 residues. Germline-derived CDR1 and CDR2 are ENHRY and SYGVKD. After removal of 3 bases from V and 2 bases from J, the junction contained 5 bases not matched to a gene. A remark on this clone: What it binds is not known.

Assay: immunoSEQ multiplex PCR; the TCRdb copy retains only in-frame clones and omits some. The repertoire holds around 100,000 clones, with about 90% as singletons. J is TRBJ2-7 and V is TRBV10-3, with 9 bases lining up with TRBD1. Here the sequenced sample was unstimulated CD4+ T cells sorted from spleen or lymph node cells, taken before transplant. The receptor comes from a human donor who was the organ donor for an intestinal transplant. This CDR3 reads CAISDAGTGTYEQYF. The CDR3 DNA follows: TGTGCCATCAGTGACGCCGGGACAGGGACCTACGAGCAGTACTTC.